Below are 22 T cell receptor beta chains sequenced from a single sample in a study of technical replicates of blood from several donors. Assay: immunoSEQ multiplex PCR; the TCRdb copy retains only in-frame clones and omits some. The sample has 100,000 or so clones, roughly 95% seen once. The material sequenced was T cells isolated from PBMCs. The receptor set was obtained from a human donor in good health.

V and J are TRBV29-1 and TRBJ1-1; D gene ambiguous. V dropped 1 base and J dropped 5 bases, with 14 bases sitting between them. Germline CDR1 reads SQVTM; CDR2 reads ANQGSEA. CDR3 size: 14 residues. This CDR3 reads CSVEGSGVGTEAFF. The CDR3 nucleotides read TGCAGCGTTGAAGGTTCTGGAGTTGGAACTGAAGCTTTCTTT. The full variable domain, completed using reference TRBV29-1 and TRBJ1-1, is SAVISQKPSRDICQRGTSLTIQCQVDSQVTMMFWYRQQPGQSLTLIATANQGSEATYESGFVIDKFPISRPNLTFSTLTVSNMSPEDSSIYLCSVEGSGVGTEAFFGQGTRLTVV.

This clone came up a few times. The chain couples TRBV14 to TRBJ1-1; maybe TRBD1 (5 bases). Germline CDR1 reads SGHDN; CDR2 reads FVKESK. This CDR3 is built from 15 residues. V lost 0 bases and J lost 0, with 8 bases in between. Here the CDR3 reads CASSQDPGVNTEAFF. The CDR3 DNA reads TGTGCCAGCAGCCAAGATCCGGGGGTGAACACTGAAGCTTTCTTT.

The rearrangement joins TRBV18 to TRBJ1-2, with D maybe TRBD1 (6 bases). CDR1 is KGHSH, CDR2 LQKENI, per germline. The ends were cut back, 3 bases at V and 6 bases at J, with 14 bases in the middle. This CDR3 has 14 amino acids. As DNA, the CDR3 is TGTGCCAGCTCACCCAAACACAGGGAAGATGGCTACACCTTC. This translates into CASSPKHREDGYTF.

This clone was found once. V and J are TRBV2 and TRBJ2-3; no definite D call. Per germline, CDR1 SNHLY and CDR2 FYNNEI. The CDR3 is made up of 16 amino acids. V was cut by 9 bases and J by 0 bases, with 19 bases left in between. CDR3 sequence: CARGTPATTSTDTQYF. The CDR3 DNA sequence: TGTGCCAGGGGTACGCCCGCGACAACCAGCACAGATACGCAGTATTTT.

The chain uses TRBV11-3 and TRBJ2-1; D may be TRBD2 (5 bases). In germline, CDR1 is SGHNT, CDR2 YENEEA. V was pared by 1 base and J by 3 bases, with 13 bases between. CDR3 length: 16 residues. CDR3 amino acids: CASSLGHRGSYNEQFF. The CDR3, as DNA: TGTGCCAGCAGCTTAGGGCATCGGGGTAGCTACAATGAGCAGTTCTTC.

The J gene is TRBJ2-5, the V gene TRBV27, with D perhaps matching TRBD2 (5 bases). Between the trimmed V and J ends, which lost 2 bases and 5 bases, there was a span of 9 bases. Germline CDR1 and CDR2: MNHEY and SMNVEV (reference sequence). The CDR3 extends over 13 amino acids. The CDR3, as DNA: TGTGCCAGCAGTTTAGCGGGTGCCGAGACCCAGTACTTC. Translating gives CASSLAGAETQYF.

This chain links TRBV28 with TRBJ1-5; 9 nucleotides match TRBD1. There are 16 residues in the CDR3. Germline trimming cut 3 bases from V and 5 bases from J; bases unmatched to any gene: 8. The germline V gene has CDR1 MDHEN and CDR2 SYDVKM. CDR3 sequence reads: CASSFPGQGSDQPQHF. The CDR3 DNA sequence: TGTGCCAGCAGTTTCCCGGGACAGGGTTCTGATCAGCCCCAGCATTTT.

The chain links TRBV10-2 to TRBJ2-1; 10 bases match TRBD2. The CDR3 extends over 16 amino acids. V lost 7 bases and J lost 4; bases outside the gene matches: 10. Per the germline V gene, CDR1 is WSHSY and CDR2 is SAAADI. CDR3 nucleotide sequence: TGCGCCAGCACCGACCCGGGGGGACTAGCGTACAATGAGCAGTTCTTC. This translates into CASTDPGGLAYNEQFF.

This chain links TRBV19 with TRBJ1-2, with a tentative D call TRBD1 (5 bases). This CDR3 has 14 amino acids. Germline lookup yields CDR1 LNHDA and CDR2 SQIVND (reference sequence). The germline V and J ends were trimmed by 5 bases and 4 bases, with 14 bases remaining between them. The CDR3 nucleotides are TGTGCCAGTAGTCCGGAGGAGGGGTCCTATGGCTACACCTTC. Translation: CASSPEEGSYGYTF.

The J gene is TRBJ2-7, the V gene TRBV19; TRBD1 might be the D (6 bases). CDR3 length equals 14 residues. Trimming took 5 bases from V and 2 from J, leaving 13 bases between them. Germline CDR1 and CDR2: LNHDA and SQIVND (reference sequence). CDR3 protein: CASSSGHGAYEQYF. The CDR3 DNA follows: TGTGCCAGTAGTTCGGGACACGGGGCCTACGAGCAGTACTTC.

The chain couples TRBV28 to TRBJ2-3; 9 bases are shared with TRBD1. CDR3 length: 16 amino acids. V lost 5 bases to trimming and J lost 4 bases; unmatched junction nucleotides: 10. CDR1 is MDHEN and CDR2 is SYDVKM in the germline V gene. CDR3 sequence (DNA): TGTGCCAGCAGTCTTCGACCGGGACAGGGTCCAGATACGCAGTATTTT. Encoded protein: CASSLRPGQGPDTQYF.

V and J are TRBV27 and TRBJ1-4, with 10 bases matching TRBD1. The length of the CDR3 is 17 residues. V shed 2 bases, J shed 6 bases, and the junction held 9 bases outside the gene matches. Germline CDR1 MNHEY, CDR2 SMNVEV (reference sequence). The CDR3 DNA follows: TGTGCCAGCAGTTTACTTTCCCTAGGACAGGGGGATGAAAAACTGTTTTTT. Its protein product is CASSLLSLGQGDEKLFF.

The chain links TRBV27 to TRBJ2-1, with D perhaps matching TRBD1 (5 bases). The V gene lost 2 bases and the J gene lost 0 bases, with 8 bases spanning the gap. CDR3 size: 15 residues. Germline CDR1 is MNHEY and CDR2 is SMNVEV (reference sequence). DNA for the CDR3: TGTGCCAGCAGTTTAGACAGCTACTCCTACAATGAGCAGTTCTTC. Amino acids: CASSLDSYSYNEQFF.

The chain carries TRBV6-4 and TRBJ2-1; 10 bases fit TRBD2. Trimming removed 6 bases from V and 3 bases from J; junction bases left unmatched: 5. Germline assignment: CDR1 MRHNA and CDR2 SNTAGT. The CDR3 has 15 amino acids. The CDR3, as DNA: TGTGCCAGCAGCTTACTAGCGGGGAACTACAATGAGCAGTTCTTC. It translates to CASSLLAGNYNEQFF.

DNA of the CDR3: TGCAGCGTGAGGCCGGGACAGCACTCCTACGAGCAGTACTTC. As protein: CSVRPGQHSYEQYF. The chain is built from TRBV29-1 and TRBJ2-7, with 7 bases identical to TRBD1. Germline-derived CDR1 and CDR2 are SQVTM and ANQGSEA. The ends lost 6 bases at V and 0 bases at J; junction bases unmatched: 8. The CDR3 sequence is 14 residues long.

CDR3 loop: CASSLQGNLHYEQYF. CDR3 in DNA: TGTGCCAGCAGCCTACAGGGAAACCTCCACTACGAGCAGTACTTC. V and J are TRBV14 and TRBJ2-7, with a tentative D call TRBD1 (6 bases). This CDR3 is built from 15 residues. V was trimmed by 4 bases and J by 3 bases, leaving 16 bases between them. Germline V lookup: CDR1 SGHDN, CDR2 FVKESK.

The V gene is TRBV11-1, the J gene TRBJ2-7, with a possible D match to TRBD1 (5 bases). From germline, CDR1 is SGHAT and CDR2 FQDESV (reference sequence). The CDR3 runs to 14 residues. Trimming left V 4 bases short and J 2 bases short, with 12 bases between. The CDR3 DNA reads TGTGCCAGCAGCTCATGGGGCGGAGCCTACGAGCAGTACTTC. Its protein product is CASSSWGGAYEQYF.

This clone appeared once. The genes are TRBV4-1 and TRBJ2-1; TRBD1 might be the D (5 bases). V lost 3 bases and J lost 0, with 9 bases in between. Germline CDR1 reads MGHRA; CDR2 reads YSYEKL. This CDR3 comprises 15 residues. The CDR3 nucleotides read TGCGCCAGCAGCCATGACAGAAGCTCCTACAATGAGCAGTTCTTC. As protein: CASSHDRSSYNEQFF.

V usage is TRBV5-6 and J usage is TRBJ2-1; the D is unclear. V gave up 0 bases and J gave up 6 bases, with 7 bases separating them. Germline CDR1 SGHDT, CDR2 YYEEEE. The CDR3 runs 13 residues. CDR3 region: CASSLGSANEQFF. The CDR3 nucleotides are TGTGCCAGCAGCTTGGGAAGCGCCAATGAGCAGTTCTTC. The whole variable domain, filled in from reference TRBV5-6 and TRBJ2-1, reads DAGVTQSPTHLIKTRGQQVTLRCSPKSGHDTVSWYQQALGQGPQFIFQYYEEEERQRGNFPDRFSGHQFPNYSSELNVNALLLGDSALYLCASSLGSANEQFFGPGTRLTVL.

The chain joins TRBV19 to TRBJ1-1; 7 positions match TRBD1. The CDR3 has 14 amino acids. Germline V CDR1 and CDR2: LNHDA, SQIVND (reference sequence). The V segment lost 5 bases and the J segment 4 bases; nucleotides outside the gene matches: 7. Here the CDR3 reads CASSLRQGGTEAFF. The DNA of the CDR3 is TGTGCCAGTAGTCTACGCCAGGGGGGCACTGAAGCTTTCTTT.

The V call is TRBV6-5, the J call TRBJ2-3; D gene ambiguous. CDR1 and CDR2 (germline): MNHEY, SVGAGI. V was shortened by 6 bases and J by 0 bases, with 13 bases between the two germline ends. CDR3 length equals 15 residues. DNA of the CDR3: TGTGCCAGCAGACCCGACGGAGCTAGCACAGATACGCAGTATTTT. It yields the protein CASRPDGASTDTQYF.

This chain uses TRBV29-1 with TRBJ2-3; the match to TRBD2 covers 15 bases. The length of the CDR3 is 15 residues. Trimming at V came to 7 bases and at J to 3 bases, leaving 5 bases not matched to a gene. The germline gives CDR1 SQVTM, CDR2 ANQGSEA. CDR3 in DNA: TGCAGCGAGTGGACTAGCGGGAGGGGGACAGATACGCAGTATTTT. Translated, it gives CSEWTSGRGTDTQYF.